This T cell receptor (beta chain) was captured by sequencing in a study of OX40 agonist ivuxolimab in advanced cancers. General notes on the study: Ivuxolimab was an agonistic, fully human IgG2 monoclonal antibody directed against OX40 (CD134), a costimulatory receptor. Intravenous ivuxolimab was administered to patients every 2 weeks at six dose levels: 0.01, 0.1, 0.3, 1.5, 3 and 10 mg/kg. Of the 50 to 55 patients in dose escalation, some 20 had hepatocellular carcinoma, some 15 had melanoma, 9 had renal cell carcinoma and 9 had head and neck cancer. In the dose-escalation cohort, around four fifths of patients were male, and the mean age was approximately 60 years, with a range of 23 to 79. Patients were allowed to have had prior anti-PD-1, anti-PD-L1 or anti-CTLA-4 therapy, and approximately 40% of the dose-escalation patients had been treated with checkpoint inhibitors. Partial responses occurred in three dose-escalation patients: two with cutaneous melanoma and one with hepatocellular carcinoma. Peripheral TCRbeta sequencing aimed to test whether ivuxolimab altered TCR sequence diversity and caused clonal T-cell expansion. The monotherapy dose-escalation portion (N ≈ 52 patients) of the phase I ivuxolimab trial is reported in the paper. Beyond this particular receptor, the publication reports: Low levels of normalized T-cell clonal expansion were also seen in some nonresponding patients. After ivuxolimab, more expanded clones were found on average in CD8+ T cells than in CD4+ T cells. Partial responders in the 0.1-3.0 mg/kg groups had among the lowest normalized peripheral clonal expansion, especially among CD8+ T cells. The antigen specificity of the clonally expanded peripheral T cells was not determined. At doses of 0.1 to 3.0 mg/kg, clonal expansion of both CD4+ and CD8+ T cells in blood was seen between baseline and week 6.

About this clone: What this receptor recognizes is not known. Base qualities are missing; no much larger clone stands one base away.

The trial excluded patients who had a history of autoimmune disease or who were on systemic immunosuppression. In every dose cohort, peripheral blood was drawn for TCR sequencing at baseline, cycle 4 day 1, and cycle 7 day 1. Samples were obtained from an open-label, multicenter, first-in-human phase I dose-escalation trial of ivuxolimab. The trial enrolled adults with locally advanced or metastatic head and neck squamous cell, hepatocellular, melanoma or renal cell carcinoma. Before TCR sequencing, CD4+ T cells and CD8+ T cells from peripheral blood were sorted into separate populations. Genomic DNA was isolated from the sorted cells so that the TCRbeta CDR3 region could be sequenced. The immunoSEQ Assay was used to sequence the TCRbeta CDR3 regions. Here the immuneACCESS table is served through TCRdb, limited to in-frame sequences with V and J called. Missing clones are a known gap in these copies; in checked studies unresolved V genes cover under half, and the rest lacks a known reason. The sample contains around 85,000 clones, 91% of them found a single time. Of the sample, around 1.5% is held by the ten largest clones.

Including the terminal cysteine and phenylalanine, the CDR3 comprises 15 residues. Only the CDR3 DNA is retained, 45 bases long and in frame from the first base. CDR1 and CDR2 are drawn from the germline V gene (reference sequence): LNHDA, SQIVND. V is shortened by 1 base, J by 0 bases, and the region joining them spans 7 bases. The chain couples TRBV19 to TRBJ1-5; tentative D gene TRBD1, with 6 bases matching. The sample was CD4+ or CD8+ T cells sorted from blood, taken in a trial of the OX40 agonist ivuxolimab. This sequence originates from an adult with an advanced solid tumor such as melanoma, head and neck, liver or kidney cancer. Here is the DNA: TGTGCCAGTAGTATAGGGGACAATAGCAATCAGCCCCAGCATTTT. This yields the protein CASSIGDNSNQPQHF.